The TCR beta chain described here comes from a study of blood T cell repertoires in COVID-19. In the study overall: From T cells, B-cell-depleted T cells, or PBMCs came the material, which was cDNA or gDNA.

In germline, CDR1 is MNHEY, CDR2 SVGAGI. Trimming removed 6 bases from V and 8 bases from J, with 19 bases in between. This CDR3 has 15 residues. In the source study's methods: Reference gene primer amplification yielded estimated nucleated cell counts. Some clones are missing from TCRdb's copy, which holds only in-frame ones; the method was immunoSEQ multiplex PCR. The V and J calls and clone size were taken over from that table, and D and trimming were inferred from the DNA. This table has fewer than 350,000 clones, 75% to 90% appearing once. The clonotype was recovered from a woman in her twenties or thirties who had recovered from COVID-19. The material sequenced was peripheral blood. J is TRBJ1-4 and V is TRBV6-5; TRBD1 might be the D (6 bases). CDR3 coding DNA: TGTGCCAGCAGCCACGAACAGGGACTAGGAGAAAAACTGTTTTTT. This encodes CASSHEQGLGEKLFF.